The 14 T cell receptor beta chains reported below all come from one sample, sequenced in a study of a mutant IDH1 vaccine in newly diagnosed glioma. The time point denotes: baseline, week 1 (first vaccination visit). The sample's treatment: pre-vaccination baseline after standard-of-care therapy. Here immunoSEQ multiplex PCR was the method, and the copy in TCRdb shows in-frame clones only, minus some. The sample includes 40,000 or so clones, 75% to 85% of them seen just once. The starting material was PBMCs, obtained from a glioma patient treated with radiotherapy, temozolomide or both. All receptors derive from a man aged 35 to 55 with glioma. Some clones in this sample may be carry-over from other donors' samples.

V is TRBV4-2 and J is TRBJ1-1; D unresolved. Germline CDR1 reads LGHNA; CDR2 reads YNFKEQ. The germline V and J ends were trimmed by 2 bases and 5 bases, with 15 bases remaining between them. This CDR3 is 15 amino acids long. The CDR3: CASSQIRTDATEAFF. CDR3 nucleotide sequence: TGTGCCAGCAGCCAAATAAGGACGGACGCGACTGAAGCTTTCTTT.

J is TRBJ2-1 and V is TRBV27; 9 nucleotides agree with TRBD2. V was clipped by 5 bases and J by 2 bases; unmatched bases: 4. The CDR3 has 15 residues. In germline, CDR1 is MNHEY, CDR2 SMNVEV (reference sequence). The CDR3: CASSLLAGAYNEQFF. The CDR3 DNA reads TGTGCCAGCAGTCTACTAGCGGGTGCCTACAATGAGCAGTTCTTC.

The V and J genes are TRBV30 and TRBJ2-3, with D uncertain. V was shortened by 0 bases and J by 7 bases, with 5 bases between the two germline ends. Germline loops: CDR1 GTSNPN, CDR2 SVGIG (reference sequence). The CDR3 contains 11 residues. The CDR3 DNA is TGTGCCTGGAGTGTACAGTATACGCAGTATTTT. It yields the protein CAWSVQYTQYF.

The chain has TRBV6-1 and TRBJ2-3; tentatively, D is TRBD1 or TRBD2 (5 bases each). The germline V gene has CDR1 MNHNS and CDR2 SASEGT. The CDR3 is 14 amino acids. V was cut by 6 bases and J by 2 bases, with 12 bases left in between. DNA of the CDR3: TGTGCCAGCAGGCCAGGGACCACCACAGATACGCAGTATTTT. Amino acids: CASRPGTTTDTQYF.

The chain uses TRBV15 and TRBJ1-3; 7 bases fit TRBD1. V lost 3 bases to trimming and J lost 0 bases; unmatched junction nucleotides: 2. In germline, CDR1 is LNHNV, CDR2 YYDKDF (reference sequence). The CDR3 contains 15 residues. The CDR3 reads CATSSDRVSGNTIYF. CDR3 nucleotides: TGTGCCACCAGCAGTGACAGGGTCTCTGGAAACACCATATATTTT.

The J gene is TRBJ1-5, the V gene TRBV2, with 7 bases fitting TRBD1. V was pared by 4 bases and J by 9 bases, with 6 bases of the junction left unmatched. CDR1 SNHLY and CDR2 FYNNEI come from the germline V gene. CDR3 length: 13 residues. The CDR3 spells CASSVTGSLPQHF. The CDR3 DNA sequence: TGTGCCAGCAGTGTGACAGGGTCGTTGCCCCAGCATTTT.

The rearrangement joins TRBV2 to TRBJ1-5, with 7 bases aligning to TRBD1. Losses at the gene ends were 4 bases for V and 5 bases for J; bases not matched to a gene: 2. The CDR3 consists of 13 residues. The germline CDR1 and CDR2 sequences are SNHLY and FYNNEI. The CDR3 DNA sequence: TGTGCCAGCAGTGGACAGGGCCATCAGCCCCAGCATTTT. It encodes CASSGQGHQPQHF.

This chain uses TRBV6-5 with TRBJ1-2; no definite D call. The CDR3 is 14 amino acids. Germline loops: CDR1 MNHEY, CDR2 SVGAGI. The V end lost 0 bases, the J end lost 4 bases, and 9 bases lay between the germline ends. CDR3 in amino acids: CASSYSVSGYGYTF. CDR3 coding DNA: TGTGCCAGCAGTTACTCGGTGTCGGGCTATGGCTACACCTTC.

This chain joins TRBV7-2 and TRBJ1-4, with TRBD1 matching over 8 bases. The ends lost 7 bases at V and 0 bases at J; junction bases unmatched: 10. CDR3 size: 17 residues. Germline V gene data show CDR1 as SGHTA and CDR2 as FQGNSA. The CDR3 region is CASTLTGEGPTNEKLFF. The CDR3 bases are TGTGCCAGCACCCTGACAGGGGAGGGGCCAACTAATGAAAAACTGTTTTTT.

This chain joins TRBV19 and TRBJ1-6; D may be TRBD1 (5 bases). Per the germline V gene, CDR1 is LNHDA and CDR2 is SQIVND (reference sequence). The CDR3 consists of 15 residues. The V and J ends lost 7 bases and 9 bases respectively, with 19 bases between them. In nucleotides, the CDR3 is TGTGCCAGTACCCTATCCGGGGACGAAGTTTCACCCCTCCACTTT. Its translation is CASTLSGDEVSPLHF.

The sample holds one count of this clone. CDR3 nucleotide sequence: TGTGCCAGCAGTCCCCCCCTAGCGGGGGTTACTAATGAGCAGTTCTTC. Translation: CASSPPLAGVTNEQFF. The gene calls are TRBV6-6 and TRBJ2-1, with 10 bases matching TRBD2. With V trimmed by 5 bases and J by 7 bases, 11 bases remained unmatched. The CDR3 spans 16 residues. Per the germline V gene, CDR1 is MNHNY and CDR2 is SVGAGI (reference sequence).

The rearrangement uses TRBV10-3 and TRBJ1-5; the D gene is possibly TRBD1 (5 bases). CDR3 size: 15 residues. CDR1 is ENHRY and CDR2 is SYGVKD in the germline V gene. V was cut by 4 bases and J by 4 bases, with 14 bases left in between. In DNA, the CDR3 is TGTGCCATCAGTGTGGGGGGATGGGGGAATCAGCCCCAGCATTTT. It is translated as CAISVGGWGNQPQHF.

V usage is TRBV27 and J usage is TRBJ2-1, with 10 bases identical to TRBD2. Unmatched junction bases numbered 5, after V lost 3 bases and J lost 3 bases. The germline V gene encodes CDR1 MNHEY and CDR2 SMNVEV (reference sequence). This CDR3 is 16 amino acids long. CDR3 sequence reads: CASSFPASGGYNEQFF. The CDR3 DNA reads as TGTGCCAGCAGTTTCCCGGCTAGCGGGGGCTACAATGAGCAGTTCTTC.

The table lists this clone with a few counts. V gene TRBV5-1 combines with J gene TRBJ1-2, with D perhaps matching TRBD1 (6 bases). The CDR3 covers 14 residues. In germline, CDR1 is SGHRS, CDR2 YFSETQ. V was shortened by 4 bases and J by 3 bases, with 13 bases between the two germline ends. In nucleotides, the CDR3 is TGCGCCAGCAGCGTTGACAGGAGGGACTATGGCTACACCTTC. It encodes CASSVDRRDYGYTF.